Below, one T cell receptor (beta chain) is given with its context. Its cognate antigen is unknown. The data were produced by immunoSEQ multiplex PCR, yet TCRdb's version contains in-frame clones alone and is incomplete. This table holds about 98,000 clones, roughly 89% found once. This sample is drawn from a study of OX40 agonist ivuxolimab in advanced cancers. Broader study findings: Among expanded peripheral T cells, antigen specificity went undetermined.

Autoimmune disease history or systemic immunosuppression was exclusionary. V lost 3 bases and J lost 7, with 15 bases in between. CDR3 length: 15 residues. Germline assignment: CDR1 SNHLY and CDR2 FYNNEI. V usage is TRBV2 and J usage is TRBJ1-4; maybe TRBD1 (5 bases). The source is an adult with an advanced solid tumor such as melanoma, head and neck, liver or kidney cancer. This specimen was CD4+ or CD8+ T cells sorted from blood, taken in a trial of the OX40 agonist ivuxolimab. CDR3 amino acids: CASSEVRGIGEKLFF. The CDR3 bases are TGTGCCAGCAGTGAGGTTAGGGGAATAGGTGAAAAACTGTTTTTT. The full variable domain, its missing parts supplied by reference TRBV2 and TRBJ1-4, is EPEVTQTPSHQVTQMGQEVILRCVPISNHLYFYWYRQILGQKVEFLVSFYNNEISEKSEIFDDQFSVERPDGSNFTLKIRSTKLEDSAMYFCASSEVRGIGEKLFFGSGTQLSVL.